A selection of T cell receptor beta chains follows, all from one sample in a study of blood T cell repertoires in COVID-19. TCRdb's table, derived via immunoSEQ multiplex PCR, lists solely in-frame clones and lacks some. The repertoire consists of roughly 41,000 clones, with less than 80% occurring once and the leading ten covering roughly a tenth. What was sequenced was peripheral blood. Receptor source: a man aged 65 to 79 with COVID-19, enrolled during active disease. Both conserved end residues are part of each CDR3. A D gene is named only where the DNA matches it firmly. Rows may omit the clone size; those that give it use once, few, many or a size class.

D: TRBD2; size: -; V: TRBV10-3; J: TRBJ2-7; CDR3: CAIKGTRAYEQYF; DNA: TGTGCCATCAAGGGGACTAGGGCCTACGAGCAGTACTTC
D: -; size: -; V: TRBV3-1/TRBV3-2; J: TRBJ2-5; CDR3: CASSQDRGETQYF; DNA: TGTGCCAGCAGCCAAGATCGAGGTGAGACCCAGTACTTC
D: TRBD1; size: once; V: TRBV5-1; J: TRBJ1-4; CDR3: CASSLGPQTGPGEKLFF; DNA: TGCGCCAGCAGCTTGGGGCCCCAGACAGGGCCTGGGGAAAAACTGTTTTTT
D: -; size: -; V: TRBV7-7; J: TRBJ2-5; CDR3: CASSLMRGTQETQYF; DNA: TGTGCCAGCAGCTTAATGAGGGGGACCCAAGAGACCCAGTACTTC
D: -; size: -; V: TRBV12-5; J: TRBJ2-1; CDR3: CASGLVKGYSYNEQFF; DNA: TGTGCTAGTGGTTTGGTAAAGGGGTACTCCTACAATGAGCAGTTCTTC
D: TRBD1; size: -; V: TRBV9; J: TRBJ1-1; CDR3: CASSPRGQVVPGAFF; DNA: TGTGCCAGCAGCCCAAGGGGGCAGGTCGTCCCTGGAGCTTTCTTT
D: -; size: -; V: TRBV20-1; J: TRBJ2-2; CDR3: CSARTQRELFF; DNA: TGCAGTGCTAGAACCCAGAGGGAGCTGTTTTTT
D: TRBD2; size: -; V: TRBV5-1; J: TRBJ2-7; CDR3: CASSLAPGLAGKPGAYEQYF; DNA: TGCGCCAGCAGCTTGGCTCCGGGACTAGCGGGGAAACCTGGGGCCTACGAGCAGTACTTC
D: TRBD1; size: -; V: TRBV28; J: TRBJ2-1; CDR3: CASSLPDTGTGGNEQFF; DNA: TGTGCCAGCAGTTTACCCGATACCGGGACAGGGGGCAATGAGCAGTTCTTC
D: TRBD2; size: -; V: TRBV6-6; J: TRBJ2-2; CDR3: CASTTTSRNTGELFF; DNA: TGTGCCAGCACCACGACTAGCAGAAACACCGGGGAGCTGTTTTTT
D: TRBD2; size: -; V: TRBV2; J: TRBJ2-5; CDR3: CASSEAGLGGETQYF; DNA: TGTGCCAGCAGTGAAGCGGGACTAGGTGGTGAGACCCAGTACTTC
D: TRBD1; size: once; V: TRBV5-1; J: TRBJ2-2; CDR3: CASSQAGQGVSGELFF; DNA: TGCGCCAGCAGCCAGGCGGGACAGGGAGTTTCCGGGGAGCTGTTTTTT
D: TRBD2; size: -; V: TRBV5-4; J: TRBJ2-1; CDR3: CASSLRGSRDEQFF; DNA: TGTGCCAGCAGCTTGCGCGGGAGTCGAGATGAGCAGTTCTTC
D: -; size: -; V: TRBV12-1; J: TRBJ1-5; CDR3: CASSFENTGQHAQPQHF; DNA: TGTGCCAGCAGCTTCGAAAATACCGGACAGCATGCTCAGCCCCAGCATTTT
D: -; size: few; V: TRBV7-9; J: TRBJ2-2; CDR3: CASSPRDSRSTGELFF; DNA: TGTGCCAGCAGCCCCCGGGACTCCCGGAGCACCGGGGAGCTGTTTTTT
D: -; size: -; V: TRBV6-5; J: TRBJ2-2; CDR3: CASSLNRVLGELFF; DNA: TGTGCCAGCAGCTTAAACAGGGTCTTAGGGGAGCTGTTTTTT
D: -; size: -; V: TRBV30; J: TRBJ2-1; CDR3: CAWSAGTTSYNEQFF; DNA: TGTGCCTGGAGTGCCGGGACAACCTCCTACAATGAGCAGTTCTTC
D: TRBD1; size: -; V: TRBV19; J: TRBJ2-7; CDR3: CASRRQGAYEQYF; DNA: TGTGCCAGTAGAAGACAGGGGGCCTACGAGCAGTACTTC
D: -; size: -; V: TRBV7-8; J: TRBJ1-2; CDR3: CASSLRQQYGYTF; DNA: TGTGCCAGCAGCCTCCGACAGCAGTATGGCTACACCTTC
D: TRBD1; size: -; V: TRBV6-5; J: TRBJ1-1; CDR3: CASQPGGAFKTEAFF; DNA: TGTGCCAGCCAGCCAGGGGGCGCATTCAAGACTGAAGCTTTCTTT
D: -; size: few; V: TRBV3-1/TRBV3-2; J: TRBJ2-1; CDR3: CASSPGLNNEQFF; DNA: TGTGCCAGCAGCCCCGGTTTAAACAATGAGCAGTTCTTC
D: -; size: -; V: TRBV6-5; J: TRBJ1-5; CDR3: CASSNNRDQPQHF; DNA: TGTGCCAGCAGCAACAACAGGGACCAGCCCCAGCATTTT
D: TRBD1; size: -; V: TRBV10-3; J: TRBJ1-6; CDR3: CAIRPGQGASPLHF; DNA: TGTGCCATCAGACCGGGACAGGGGGCTTCACCCCTCCACTTT
D: TRBD2; size: few; V: TRBV20-1; J: TRBJ2-5; CDR3: CSAPREGTQYF; DNA: TGCAGTGCACCCCGGGAGGGGACCCAGTACTTC
D: TRBD2; size: -; V: TRBV11-1; J: TRBJ2-2; CDR3: CASSKTSGGSGELFF; DNA: TGTGCCAGCAGCAAGACTAGCGGGGGGTCTGGGGAGCTGTTTTTT
D: -; size: few; V: TRBV6-2/TRBV6-3; J: TRBJ2-1; CDR3: CASSYPGGHNEQFF; DNA: TGTGCCAGCAGTTACCCTGGCGGGCACAATGAGCAGTTCTTC
D: -; size: -; V: TRBV4-3; J: TRBJ1-3; CDR3: CASSPTNSGNTIYF; DNA: TGCGCCAGCAGCCCTACCAACTCTGGAAACACCATATATTTT
D: -; size: once; V: TRBV5-4; J: TRBJ2-7; CDR3: CASSFGSSYEQYF; DNA: TGTGCCAGCAGCTTCGGGAGCTCCTACGAGCAGTACTTC
D: -; size: -; V: TRBV9; J: TRBJ1-2; CDR3: CASSINQGGYGYTF; DNA: TGTGCCAGCAGCATAAATCAGGGTGGCTATGGCTACACCTTC
D: -; size: few; V: TRBV6-2/TRBV6-3; J: TRBJ1-1; CDR3: CASSYGQGKAF; DNA: TGTGCCAGCAGTTACGGGCAGGGAAAGGCTTTT
D: -; size: once; V: TRBV3-1/TRBV3-2; J: TRBJ2-7; CDR3: CASSQGVDPRMYEQYF; DNA: TGTGCCAGCAGCCAAGGAGTAGACCCTAGAATGTACGAGCAGTACTTC
D: TRBD2; size: -; V: TRBV27; J: TRBJ2-7; CDR3: CASSPKGLGVVYEQYF; DNA: TGTGCCAGCAGTCCTAAGGGACTAGGGGTCGTGTACGAGCAGTACTTC
D: TRBD2; size: -; V: TRBV18; J: TRBJ2-3; CDR3: CASSYGLAGDTQYF; DNA: TGTGCCAGCTCATACGGACTAGCGGGAGATACGCAGTATTTT
D: TRBD1; size: -; V: TRBV27; J: TRBJ1-1; CDR3: CASSSWTGPTEAFF; DNA: TGTGCCAGCAGTTCCTGGACAGGGCCCACTGAAGCTTTCTTT
D: TRBD2; size: -; V: TRBV18; J: TRBJ2-1; CDR3: CASSPPSGSKDEQFF; DNA: TGTGCCAGCTCACCACCCAGCGGGAGTAAGGATGAGCAGTTCTTC
D: -; size: -; V: TRBV29-1; J: TRBJ2-7; CDR3: CSATGTGREQYF; DNA: TGCAGCGCCACCGGTACAGGGCGCGAGCAGTACTTC
D: -; size: -; V: TRBV10-3; J: TRBJ1-2; CDR3: CAIRGGRGVFGYTF; DNA: TGTGCCATCAGAGGTGGCAGGGGAGTGTTCGGCTACACCTTC
D: TRBD1; size: -; V: TRBV9; J: TRBJ2-6; CDR3: CASRGTGHSGANVLTF; DNA: TGTGCCAGCAGAGGGACAGGGCACTCTGGGGCCAACGTCCTGACTTTC
D: -; size: -; V: TRBV5-4; J: TRBJ2-7; CDR3: CASSPRGATYEQYF; DNA: TGTGCCAGCAGCCCTCGGGGGGCAACATACGAGCAGTACTTC
D: -; size: -; V: TRBV30; J: TRBJ2-7; CDR3: CAWSVSLEQYF; DNA: TGTGCCTGGAGTGTTTCCCTCGAGCAGTACTTC
D: -; size: -; V: TRBV10-2; J: TRBJ2-1; CDR3: CASSSSGNGEQFF; DNA: -
D: -; size: -; V: TRBV30; J: TRBJ2-5; CDR3: CAWSLLTTGALETQYF; DNA: TGTGCCTGGAGCCTACTTACGACAGGAGCCCTAGAGACCCAGTACTTC
D: TRBD1; size: -; V: TRBV27; J: TRBJ1-2; CDR3: CASSLKTGGYGYTF; DNA: TGTGCCAGCAGTTTAAAAACAGGGGGTTATGGCTACACCTTC
D: TRBD1; size: -; V: TRBV19; J: TRBJ1-5; CDR3: CASIPRSGGRGQPQHF; DNA: TGTGCCAGTATTCCCCGGTCAGGGGGCCGGGGTCAGCCCCAGCATTTT
D: -; size: -; V: TRBV27; J: TRBJ2-5; CDR3: CASSTRVRETQYF; DNA: TGTGCCAGCAGCACCAGGGTGCGAGAGACCCAGTACTTC
D: TRBD1; size: -; V: TRBV5-8; J: TRBJ1-2; CDR3: CASNQLQGLALYGYTF; DNA: TGTGCCAGCAACCAATTACAGGGGTTGGCCCTCTATGGCTACACCTTC
D: TRBD1; size: -; V: TRBV19; J: TRBJ1-5; CDR3: CASSHRGTIPGSQPQHF; DNA: TGTGCCAGTAGCCACAGGGGGACAATTCCAGGGAGTCAGCCCCAGCATTTT